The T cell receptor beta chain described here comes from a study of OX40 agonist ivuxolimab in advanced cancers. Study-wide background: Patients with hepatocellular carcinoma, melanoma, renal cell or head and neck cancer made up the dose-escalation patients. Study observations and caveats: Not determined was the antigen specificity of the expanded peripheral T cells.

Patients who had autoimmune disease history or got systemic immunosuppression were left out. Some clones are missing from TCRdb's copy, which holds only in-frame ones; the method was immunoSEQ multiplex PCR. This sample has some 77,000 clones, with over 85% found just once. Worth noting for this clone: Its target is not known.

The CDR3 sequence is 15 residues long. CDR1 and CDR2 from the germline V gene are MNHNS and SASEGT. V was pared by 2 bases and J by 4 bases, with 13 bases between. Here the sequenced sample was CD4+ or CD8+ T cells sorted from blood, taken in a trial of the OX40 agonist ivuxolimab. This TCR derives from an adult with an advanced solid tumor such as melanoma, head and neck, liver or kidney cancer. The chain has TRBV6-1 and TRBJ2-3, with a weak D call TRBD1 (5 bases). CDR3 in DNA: TGTGCCAGCAGTGAACAGGGAAATGTTCCAGATACGCAGTATTTT. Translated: CASSEQGNVPDTQYF.